These 8 T cell receptor beta chains were sequenced from one sample in a study of T cell clonotyping in hematopoietic cell transplantation. Time point: recipient sample about 28 days before transplant, after cytoreduction. Sequencing was performed with immunoSEQ multiplex PCR; in TCRdb, only in-frame clones are kept and a portion is missing. The top ten clones hold around 1.5% of a sample with tens of thousands of clones, approximately 95% of them seen once. The source material was peripheral blood mononuclear cells, sampled before stem cell transplant. The receptors stem from a man aged 40-49 years with chronic myeloid leukemia. Some clones in this sample may be carry-over from other donors' samples.

The V and J genes are TRBV5-1 and TRBJ2-1, with a weak D call TRBD1 (6 bases). Trimming shortened V by 3 bases and J by 8 bases, and 15 bases separated the two germline ends. Per germline, CDR1 SGHRS and CDR2 YFSETQ. The CDR3 runs to 14 residues. The CDR3 protein is CASSYKQGGDEQFF. The CDR3, as DNA: TGCGCCAGCAGCTACAAACAGGGTGGGGATGAGCAGTTCTTC. Full variable domain (outside the CDR3, taken from reference TRBV5-1 and TRBJ2-1): KAGVTQTPRYLIKTRGQQVTLSCSPISGHRSVSWYQQTPGQGLQFLFEYFSETQRNKGNFPGRFSGRQFSNSRSEMNVSTLELGDSALYLCASSYKQGGDEQFFGPGTRLTVL.

The chain couples TRBV4-1 to TRBJ2-5, with TRBD2 matching over 10 bases. Trimming at V came to 4 bases and at J to 3 bases, leaving 14 bases not matched to a gene. Per the germline V gene, CDR1 is MGHRA and CDR2 is YSYEKL. The CDR3 is made up of 18 amino acids. DNA for the CDR3: TGCGCCAGCAGCCCCCGGGGGGAGCGGGGGGGCGGTGAAGAGACCCAGTACTTC. Translated, it gives CASSPRGERGGGEETQYF.

This chain joins TRBV30 and TRBJ2-2; D is uncertain. This CDR3 comprises 13 residues. Trimming shortened V by 1 base and J by 5 bases, and 8 bases separated the two germline ends. The V gene's germline CDR1 is GTSNPN and CDR2 SVGIG (reference sequence). CDR3 coding DNA: TGTGCCTGGAGTGCCCGGGTGACCGGGGAGCTGTTTTTT. Translating gives CAWSARVTGELFF.

The gene calls are TRBV30 and TRBJ1-5; D is ambiguous. Trimming removed 1 base from V and 4 bases from J, with 8 bases in between. This CDR3 has 13 residues. The germline V gene encodes CDR1 GTSNPN and CDR2 SVGIG (reference sequence). In DNA, the CDR3 is TGTGCCTGGAGTGGAGGTAAAAATCAGCCCCAGCATTTT. As protein: CAWSGGKNQPQHF.

V gene TRBV6-6 combines with J gene TRBJ2-7; 7 nucleotides align to TRBD1. Germline assignment: CDR1 MNHNY and CDR2 SVGAGI (reference sequence). Trimming removed 4 bases from V and 12 bases from J; junction bases left unmatched: 9. The length of the CDR3 is 12 residues. The CDR3: CASSSTGAQAYF. CDR3 DNA sequence: TGTGCCAGCAGTTCCACAGGGGCTCAGGCGTACTTC.

The genes are TRBV6-5 and TRBJ2-7; D remains ambiguous. Germline CDR1 and CDR2: MNHEY and SVGAGI. The V and J ends lost 8 bases and 5 bases respectively, with 16 bases between them. This CDR3 is built from 13 residues. The CDR3 DNA sequence: TGTGCCAGCGGCATCAGTATGCCCCACGAGCAGTACTTC. It encodes CASGISMPHEQYF.

The V and J genes are TRBV9 and TRBJ1-6; D remains ambiguous. The CDR3 has 16 residues. The germline V and J ends were trimmed by 1 base and 1 base, with 9 bases remaining between them. Germline V gene lookup returns CDR1 SGDLS and CDR2 YYNGEE. CDR3 DNA: TGTGCCAGCAGCGTAAAAGGGTCGTCCTATAATTCACCCCTCCACTTT. Its protein is CASSVKGSSYNSPLHF.

The chain joins TRBV18 to TRBJ2-1, with 10 bases identical to TRBD2. Germline V lookup: CDR1 KGHSH, CDR2 LQKENI. With 5 bases clipped from V and 6 bases from J, the junction kept 7 bases outside the gene matches. This CDR3 comprises 15 residues. The DNA for the CDR3 is TGTGCCAGCTCAACGGAAGCGGGGGGGTCCAATGAGCAGTTCTTC. Protein sequence: CASSTEAGGSNEQFF. The whole variable domain, remainder taken from reference TRBV18 and TRBJ2-1, is NAGVMQNPRHLVRRRGQEARLRCSPMKGHSHVYWYRQLPEEGLKFMVYLQKENIIDESGMPKERFSAEFPKEGPSILRIQQVVRGDSAAYFCASSTEAGGSNEQFFGPGTRLTVL.